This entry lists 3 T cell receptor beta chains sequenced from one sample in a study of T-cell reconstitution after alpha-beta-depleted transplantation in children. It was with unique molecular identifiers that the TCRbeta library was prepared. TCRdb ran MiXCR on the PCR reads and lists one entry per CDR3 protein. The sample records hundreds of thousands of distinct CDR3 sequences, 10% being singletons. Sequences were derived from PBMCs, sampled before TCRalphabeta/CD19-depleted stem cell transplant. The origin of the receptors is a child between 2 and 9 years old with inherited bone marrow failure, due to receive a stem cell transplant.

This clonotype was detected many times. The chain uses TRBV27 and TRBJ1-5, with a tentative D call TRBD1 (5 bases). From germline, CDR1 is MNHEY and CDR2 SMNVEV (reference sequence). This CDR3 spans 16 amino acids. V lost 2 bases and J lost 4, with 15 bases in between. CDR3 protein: CASSLGGGRANQPQHF. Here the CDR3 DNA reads TGTGCCAGCAGTTTAGGGGGGGGAAGGGCTAATCAGCCCCAGCATTTT.

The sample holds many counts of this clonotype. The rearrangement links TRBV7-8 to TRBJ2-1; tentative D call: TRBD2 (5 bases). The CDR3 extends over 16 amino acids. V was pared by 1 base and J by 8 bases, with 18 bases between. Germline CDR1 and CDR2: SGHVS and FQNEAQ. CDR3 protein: CASSLVGISRGDEQFF. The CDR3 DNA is TGTGCCAGCAGCTTAGTTGGTATTAGCCGGGGAGATGAGCAGTTCTTC.

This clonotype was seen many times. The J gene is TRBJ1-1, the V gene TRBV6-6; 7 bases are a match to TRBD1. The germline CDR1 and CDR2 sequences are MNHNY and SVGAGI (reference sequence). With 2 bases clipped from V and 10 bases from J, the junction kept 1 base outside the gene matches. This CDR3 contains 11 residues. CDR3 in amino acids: CASSYGTAAFF. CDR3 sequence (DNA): TGTGCCAGCAGTTACGGGACAGCAGCTTTCTTT.